A single T cell receptor beta chain is shown here with its context. What it binds is unknown. Germline assignment: CDR1 SGHTA and CDR2 FQGNSA. The CDR3 totals 13 residues. The V and J ends lost 4 bases and 5 bases respectively, with 11 bases between them. The authors reverse transcribed all of the isolated RNA, so sequencing captured expressed TCRB transcripts. Naive, central memory and regulatory T cell samples averaged around 3.9 million immunoSEQ reads each. Clones were read by immunoSEQ multiplex PCR, and TCRdb kept only the in-frame ones, dropping some. Altogether about 160,000 clones are present, approximately 8.1% being singletons, with the ten largest covering about 0.5%. This record belongs to a study of beta chain features in type 1 diabetes. Study results and caveats: Shortening of TCRB CDR3s, moderate but significant, appeared in all four CD4+ subsets of Type 1 diabetes patients. Insertions were fewer and deletions more numerous at VDJ junctions in type 1 diabetes patients. cDNA-based sequencing might over-represent cells highly expressing TCR. A greater similarity of naive, central memory and Treg TCRB repertoires was seen among patients than among healthy donors.

Sequencing was performed on central memory CD4+ T cells from blood. The TCR comes from a man younger than 35 with type 1 diabetes. The J gene is TRBJ2-5, the V gene TRBV7-2, with D unclear. The CDR3 is CASSSSGPETQYF. The CDR3 DNA follows: TGTGCCAGCAGCTCTTCAGGTCCGGAGACCCAGTACTTC.